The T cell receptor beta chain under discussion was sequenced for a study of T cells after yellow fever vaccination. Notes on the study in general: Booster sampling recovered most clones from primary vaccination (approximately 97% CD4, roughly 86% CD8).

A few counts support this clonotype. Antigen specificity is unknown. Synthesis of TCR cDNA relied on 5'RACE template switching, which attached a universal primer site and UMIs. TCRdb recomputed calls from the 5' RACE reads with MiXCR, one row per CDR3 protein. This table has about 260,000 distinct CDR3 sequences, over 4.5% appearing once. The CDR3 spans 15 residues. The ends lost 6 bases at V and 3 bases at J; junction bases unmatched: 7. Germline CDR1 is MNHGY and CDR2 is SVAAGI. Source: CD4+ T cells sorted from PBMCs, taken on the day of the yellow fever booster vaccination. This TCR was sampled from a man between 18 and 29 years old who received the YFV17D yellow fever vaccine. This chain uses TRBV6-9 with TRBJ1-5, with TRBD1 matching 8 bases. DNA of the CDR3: TGTGCCAGCAGCCTTGGACAGGGACTCAATCAGCCCCAGCATTTT. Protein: CASSLGQGLNQPQHF.